This TCR beta chain was recorded in a study of tumor and adjacent non-tumor tissue in lung cancer. RNA was extracted from bulk tissue without any cell sorting. V was shortened by 0 bases and J by 5 bases, with 13 bases between the two germline ends. Germline assignment: CDR1 SGHDT and CDR2 YYEEEE. The CDR3 is made up of 15 amino acids. TCRbeta libraries were built with three rounds of nested PCR, modified from ARM-PCR. MiXCR, run by TCRdb on the multiplex PCR reads, gives a single entry per CDR3 protein. This table holds around 200,000 distinct CDR3 sequences, 71% found once. The material sequenced was lung tumor tissue. This TCR derives from a man aged 55 to 69 with non-small cell lung cancer. V usage is TRBV5-6 and J usage is TRBJ2-3, with D possibly matching TRBD1 (7 bases). CDR3 sequence reads: CASSLVGGGQDTQYF. The CDR3 coding sequence is TGTGCCAGCAGCTTGGTCGGAGGGGGCCAAGATACGCAGTATTTT. Supplemented by reference TRBV5-6 and TRBJ2-3, the full variable domain reads DAGVTQSPTHLIKTRGQQVTLRCSPKSGHDTVSWYQQALGQGPQFIFQYYEEEERQRGNFPDRFSGHQFPNYSSELNVNALLLGDSALYLCASSLVGGGQDTQYFGPGTRLTVL.